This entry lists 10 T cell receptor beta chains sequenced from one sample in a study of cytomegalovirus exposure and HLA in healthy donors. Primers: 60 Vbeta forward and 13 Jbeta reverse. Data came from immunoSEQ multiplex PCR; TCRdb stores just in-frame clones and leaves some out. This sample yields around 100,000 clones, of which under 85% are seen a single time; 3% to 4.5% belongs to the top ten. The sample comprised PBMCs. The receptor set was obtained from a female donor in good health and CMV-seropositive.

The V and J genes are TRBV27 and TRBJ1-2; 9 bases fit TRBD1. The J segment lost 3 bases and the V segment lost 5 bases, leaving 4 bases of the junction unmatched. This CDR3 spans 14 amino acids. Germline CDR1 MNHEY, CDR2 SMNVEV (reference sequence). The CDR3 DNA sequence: TGTGCCAGCAGTACTGGACAGGGGTACTATGGCTACACCTTC. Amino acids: CASSTGQGYYGYTF.

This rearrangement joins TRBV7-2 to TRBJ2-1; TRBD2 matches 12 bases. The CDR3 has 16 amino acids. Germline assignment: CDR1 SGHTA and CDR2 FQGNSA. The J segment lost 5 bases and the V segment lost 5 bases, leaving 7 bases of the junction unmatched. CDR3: CASSRDLAGGNNEQFF. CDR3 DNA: TGTGCCAGCAGCCGTGACCTAGCGGGAGGGAACAATGAGCAGTTCTTC.

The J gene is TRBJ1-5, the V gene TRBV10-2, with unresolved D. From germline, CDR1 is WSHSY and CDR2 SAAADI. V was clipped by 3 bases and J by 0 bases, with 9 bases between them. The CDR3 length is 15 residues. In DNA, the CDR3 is TGCGCCAGCAGTGACCCTCCGTATAGCAATCAGCCCCAGCATTTT. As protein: CASSDPPYSNQPQHF.

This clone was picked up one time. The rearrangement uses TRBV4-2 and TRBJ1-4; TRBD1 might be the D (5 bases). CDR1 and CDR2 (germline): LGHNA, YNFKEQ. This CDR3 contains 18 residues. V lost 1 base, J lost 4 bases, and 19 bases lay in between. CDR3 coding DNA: TGTGCCAGCAGCCAAGGACGCCGAAAGCCACAGGTTAATGAAAAACTGTTTTTT. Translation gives CASSQGRRKPQVNEKLFF.

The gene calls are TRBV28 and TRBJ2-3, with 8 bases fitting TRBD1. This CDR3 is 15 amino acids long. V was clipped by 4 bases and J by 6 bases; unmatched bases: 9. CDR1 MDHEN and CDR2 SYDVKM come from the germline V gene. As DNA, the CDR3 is TGTGCCAGCAGTTCGCCAGGGGGCGGAGGGGATACGCAGTATTTT. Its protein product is CASSSPGGGGDTQYF. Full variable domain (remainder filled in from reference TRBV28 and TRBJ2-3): DVKVTQSSRYLVKRTGEKVFLECVQDMDHENMFWYRQDPGLGLRLIYFSYDVKMKEKGDIPEGYSVSREKKERFSLILESASTNQTSMYLCASSSPGGGGDTQYFGPGTRLTVL.

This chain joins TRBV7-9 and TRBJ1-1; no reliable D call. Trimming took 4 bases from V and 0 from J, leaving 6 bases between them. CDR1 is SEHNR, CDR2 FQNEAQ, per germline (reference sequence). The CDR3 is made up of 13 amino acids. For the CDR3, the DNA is TGTGCCAGCAGCTCAAACATGAACACTGAAGCTTTCTTT. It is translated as CASSSNMNTEAFF.

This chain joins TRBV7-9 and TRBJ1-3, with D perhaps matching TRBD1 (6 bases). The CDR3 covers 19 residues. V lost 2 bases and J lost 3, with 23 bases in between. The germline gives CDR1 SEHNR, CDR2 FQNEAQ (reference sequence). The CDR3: CASSLLRGTGQIRGNTIYF. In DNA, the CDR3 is TGTGCCAGCAGCTTATTACGTGGTACTGGACAGATTCGTGGAAACACCATATATTTT.

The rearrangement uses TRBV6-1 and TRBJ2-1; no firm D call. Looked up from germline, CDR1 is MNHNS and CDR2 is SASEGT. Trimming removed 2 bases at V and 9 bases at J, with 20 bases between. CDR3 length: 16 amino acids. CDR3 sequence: CASSERRVSEPGEQFF. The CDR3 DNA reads TGTGCCAGCAGTGAACGTCGGGTGTCTGAACCCGGTGAGCAGTTCTTC.

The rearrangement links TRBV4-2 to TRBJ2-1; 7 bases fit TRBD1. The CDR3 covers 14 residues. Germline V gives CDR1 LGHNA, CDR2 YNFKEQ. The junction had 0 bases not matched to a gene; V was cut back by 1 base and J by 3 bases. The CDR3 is CASSQAGGYNEQFF. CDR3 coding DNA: TGTGCCAGCAGCCAAGCAGGGGGCTACAATGAGCAGTTCTTC.

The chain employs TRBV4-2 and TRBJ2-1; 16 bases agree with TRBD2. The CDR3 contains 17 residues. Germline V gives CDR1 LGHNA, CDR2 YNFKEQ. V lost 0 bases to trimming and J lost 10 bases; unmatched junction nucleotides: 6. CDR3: CASSQEGTSGGAGEQFF. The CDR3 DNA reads TGTGCCAGCAGCCAAGAGGGGACTAGCGGGGGGGCCGGAGAGCAGTTCTTC.